The clone carrying this T cell receptor (beta chain) was recorded only once. V was pared by 5 bases and J by 2 bases, with 10 bases between. The CDR3 covers 13 residues. Germline CDR1 and CDR2: SGHRS and YFSETQ. Sequencing was performed with immunoSEQ multiplex PCR; in TCRdb, only in-frame clones are kept and a portion is missing. The sample lists some 110,000 clones, around 82% occurring once. The data derive from a study of control samples from healthy donors and cancer patients. Sequencing was done on a sample of blood. The chain recombines TRBV5-1 with TRBJ2-5, with D hard to call. The sequence came from a woman aged 50 to 60 in good health. The CDR3 sequence: CASRSAGQETQYF. For the CDR3, the DNA is TGCGCCAGCAGAAGTGCCGGGCAAGAGACCCAGTACTTC. Combining the CDR3 with reference TRBV5-1 and TRBJ2-5 gives the whole variable domain KAGVTQTPRYLIKTRGQQVTLSCSPISGHRSVSWYQQTPGQGLQFLFEYFSETQRNKGNFPGRFSGRQFSNSRSEMNVSTLELGDSALYLCASRSAGQETQYFGPGTRLLVL.